The source of this TCR beta chain is a study of early T cells in non-severe SARS-CoV-2 infection. This clonotype is labeled medium-sized (0.01 to 0.1%). This CDR3 has 16 amino acids. Trimming shortened V by 4 bases and J by 0 bases, and 14 bases separated the two germline ends. Germline values: CDR1 PRHDT, CDR2 FYEKMQ (reference sequence). TCRdb passed the 5' RACE reads through MiXCR, listing each CDR3 protein once. The table records 32,000 or so distinct CDR3 sequences, about 5.7% of them present only once. The chain is built from TRBV13 and TRBJ2-3, with D possibly matching TRBD2 (6 bases). The receptor's source is an adult who was a healthcare worker with PCR-confirmed SARS-CoV-2 infection or an uninfected control (not recorded which). The sequenced sample consisted of whole blood. CDR3 region: CASSSPSDGSTDTQYF. CDR3 DNA: TGTGCCAGCAGCTCCCCTAGCGACGGTAGCACAGATACGCAGTATTTT.